Shown below are 27 T cell receptor beta chains from a single sample sequenced in a study of regulatory T cells in long-lasting Graves disease (dated by TCRdb to the early 2020s). The library was built by means of multiplex PCR. The sequencer was an Illumina HiSeq 4000. To build TCR beta libraries, CDR3 regions were amplified by Arm-PCR using iRepertoire HTBI primers. TCRdb took the public reads, trimmed them with fastp at Q25, ran MiXCR for clone calling and kept in-frame beta chains. One record per CDR3 amino acid sequence lists the most common genes and DNA. The table for this sample lists 200,000 to 250,000 distinct CDR3 sequences; approximately 20% of them were counted only once. The ten largest account for approximately 20% of the sample. The sample's time point label, decoded: newly diagnosed GD, antithyroid drugs for less than 3 months. For both TCR sequencing and RNA sequencing, RNA was extracted from PBMCs using TRIzol.

Material: peripheral blood mononuclear cells (PBMCs), obtained at new diagnosis, from a patient treated with antithyroid drugs. These receptors were collected from a female donor with Graves disease.

This clonotype was recorded many times. The CDR3 here is CASSLALAGTTQYF. In DNA form, the CDR3 reads TGTGCCAGCAGCTTAGCACTAGCGGGAACGACCCAGTACTTC. The chain recombines TRBV7-9 with TRBJ2-5, with TRBD2 matching 10 bases. There are 14 residues in the CDR3. V lost 0 bases and J lost 7; bases outside the gene matches: 2. Germline V gives CDR1 SEHNR, CDR2 FQNEAQ (reference sequence).

The chain carries TRBV2 and TRBJ1-1, with D unresolved. The CDR3 has 12 residues. With 0 bases removed from V and 7 bases from J, the gap between germline ends came to 6 bases. Germline V gene sequence: CDR1 SNHLY, CDR2 FYNNEI. CDR3 coding DNA: TGTGCCAGCAGTGAAGCTCGGATTGAAGCTTTCTTT. Residues: CASSEARIEAFF.

This clonotype was observed at least ten times. The J gene is TRBJ2-7, the V gene TRBV7-8; D not resolved. V was trimmed by 3 bases and J by 5 bases, leaving 8 bases between them. This CDR3 is 12 amino acids long. CDR1 SGHVS and CDR2 FQNEAQ come from the germline V gene. CDR3 in amino acids: CASSLTPHEQYF. In DNA, the CDR3 is TGTGCCAGCAGCTTGACGCCCCACGAGCAGTACTTC.

V is TRBV6-1 and J is TRBJ2-1; D gene ambiguous. V was clipped by 5 bases and J by 3 bases, with 5 bases between them. This CDR3 comprises 12 residues. Germline lookup yields CDR1 MNHNS and CDR2 SASEGT. DNA of the CDR3: TGTGCCAGCAGTATTGTCTACAATGAGCAGTTCTTC. Its protein product is CASSIVYNEQFF.

The sample holds many counts of this clonotype. The likely explanation is a read error, given a far larger clone one base away. This sequence joins TRBV7-9 and TRBJ1-1; maybe TRBD1 (6 bases). V was cut by 0 bases and J by 4 bases, with 6 bases left in between. The CDR3 has 13 amino acids. The germline V gene encodes CDR1 SEHNR and CDR2 FQNEAQ (reference sequence). The CDR3 DNA is TGTGCCAGCAGCTTAGCGGGGGCCACTGAAGCTTTCTTT. It encodes CASSLAGATEAFF.

The rearrangement links TRBV4-1 to TRBJ1-2, with 10 positions matching TRBD1. Unmatched junction bases numbered 6, after V lost 2 bases and J lost 3 bases. This CDR3 has 16 residues. CDR1 and CDR2 from the germline V gene are MGHRA and YSYEKL. The CDR3 protein is CASSQKDRGRDYGYTF. CDR3 DNA: TGCGCCAGCAGCCAAAAAGACAGGGGGCGCGACTATGGCTACACCTTC.

Many counts were recorded for this clonotype. The chain joins TRBV20-1 to TRBJ1-5; D perhaps matches TRBD1 (5 bases). Trimming pared 1 base from V and 7 bases from J, leaving 14 bases between. The CDR3 covers 14 residues. Looked up from germline, CDR1 is DFQATT and CDR2 is SNEGSKA (reference sequence). Written as DNA, the CDR3 is TGCAGTGCTAGAGGGGGCAGGGTCGGGCAGCCCCAGCATTTT. Translating it yields CSARGGRVGQPQHF.

The chain is built from TRBV5-4 and TRBJ1-2; D is unresolved. The CDR3 has 15 residues. Per the germline V gene, CDR1 is SGHNT and CDR2 is YYREEE (reference sequence). The germline V and J ends were trimmed by 0 bases and 6 bases, with 15 bases remaining between them. The DNA for the CDR3 is TGTGCCAGCAGCTTGGCTGCGCGGGAATCTAATGGCTACACCTTC. It yields the protein CASSLAARESNGYTF.

This clonotype was seen a few times. This may be a read error: a much more frequent sequence differs by one nucleotide. Because it lacks the conserved phenylalanine or tryptophan at the end, this CDR3 is likely a read error. V is TRBV12-3 or TRBV12-4 and J is TRBJ1-2, with unresolved D. The CDR3 consists of 11 residues. Trimming removed 3 bases from V and 7 bases from J, with 6 bases in between. The DNA of the CDR3 is TGTGCCAGCAGTTTGGGGATTGGCTACACCCTC. This codes for CASSLGIGYTL.

This clonotype was counted ten times or more. In DNA, the CDR3 is TGTGCCAGCTCACCAGTGGCCAGGCCCCGGGGCATTCAGTACTTC. The encoded protein is CASSPVARPRGIQYF. The J gene is TRBJ2-4, the V gene TRBV18; D may be TRBD2 (5 bases). CDR3 size: 15 residues. Looked up from germline, CDR1 is KGHSH and CDR2 is LQKENI. Trimming took 2 bases from V and 9 from J, leaving 17 bases between them.

J is TRBJ1-2 and V is TRBV29-1, with unresolved D. The germline CDR1 and CDR2 sequences are SQVTM and ANQGSEA. This CDR3 contains 13 residues. V lost 0 bases and J 4 bases, leaving 9 bases between the germline ends. CDR3 in amino acids: CSVEERLFYGYTF. In DNA form, the CDR3 reads TGCAGCGTTGAAGAGAGGCTCTTCTATGGCTACACCTTC.

This clonotype has at least ten counts. The chain couples TRBV19 to TRBJ2-5; 7 nucleotides match TRBD2. The V and J ends lost 5 bases and 4 bases, in that order; junction bases with no gene match: 13. Germline V gene data show CDR1 as LNHDA and CDR2 as SQIVND (reference sequence). CDR3 size: 16 residues. The CDR3 region has the DNA TGTGCCAGTAGTCTCATCCGGGGAGGGAGGCGAGAGACCCAGTACTTC. It yields the protein CASSLIRGGRRETQYF.

For this clonotype: One end of the junction varies from germline; a read error may be responsible. The CDR3 reads CASSQHETGTAVRGF. In nucleotides, the CDR3 is TGTGCCAGCAGTCAGCACGAAACCGGGACAGCCGTTCGAGGGTTC. The chain joins TRBV6-1 to TRBJ1-2, with TRBD1 matching 7 bases. Per the germline V gene, CDR1 is MNHNS and CDR2 is SASEGT. This CDR3 contains 15 residues.

V and J are TRBV20-1 and TRBJ1-1; D remains ambiguous. V was trimmed by 0 bases and J by 0 bases, leaving 17 bases between them. The germline V gene has CDR1 DFQATT and CDR2 SNEGSKA (reference sequence). The CDR3 length is 17 residues. The CDR3 bases are TGCAGTGCTAGAGATGCGTCGGCCACCAGGTTGAACACTGAAGCTTTCTTT. This translates into CSARDASATRLNTEAFF.

This clonotype was found a few times. The chain has TRBV20-1 and TRBJ2-1; 14 bases are shared with TRBD2. V dropped 6 bases and J dropped 0; count of bases not matched to a gene: 4. In germline, CDR1 is DFQATT, CDR2 SNEGSKA (reference sequence). The CDR3 is made up of 16 amino acids. CDR3 DNA sequence: TGCAGTGCGGCCGGGACTAGCGGGAGCTCCTACAATGAGCAGTTCTTC. It yields the protein CSAAGTSGSSYNEQFF.

There are many counts of this clonotype. This sequence joins TRBV25-1 and TRBJ2-1, with 7 bases lining up with TRBD1. CDR1 is MGHDK, CDR2 SYGVNS, per germline. The CDR3 contains 14 residues. Trimming removed 8 bases from V and 4 bases from J; junction bases left unmatched: 8. CDR3 region: CASGLSGGYNEQFF. The CDR3 DNA reads as TGTGCCAGCGGCCTCTCAGGGGGTTACAATGAGCAGTTCTTC.

This clonotype was picked up many times. The rearrangement uses TRBV20-1 and TRBJ2-7; D remains ambiguous. From germline, CDR1 is DFQATT and CDR2 SNEGSKA (reference sequence). The CDR3 consists of 11 residues. The ends were cut back, 3 bases at V and 7 bases at J, with 10 bases in the middle. The CDR3 sequence is CSARGGVEQYF. CDR3 nucleotides: TGCAGTGCTAGGGGTGGCGTAGAGCAGTACTTC.

This clonotype has ten or more counts. The rearrangement links TRBV7-2 to TRBJ2-7; D gene ambiguous. CDR1 is SGHTA and CDR2 is FQGNSA in the germline V gene. There are 15 residues in the CDR3. Trimming pared 5 bases from V and 1 base from J, leaving 15 bases between. CDR3 nucleotide sequence: TGTGCCAGCAGCAGGACCATGTGGGAATCCTACGAGCAGTACTTC. Amino acid sequence: CASSRTMWESYEQYF.

This clonotype has a count of ten or more. The CDR3 spells CASSLTGAPGNTIYF. The CDR3 DNA follows: TGTGCCAGCAGCTTAACGGGGGCGCCTGGAAACACCATATATTTT. The chain employs TRBV11-2 and TRBJ1-3; weak D call: TRBD1 (6 bases). Deletions cut 2 bases from V and 2 bases from J, with 10 bases between. The CDR3 sequence is 15 residues long. Germline CDR1 reads SGHAT; CDR2 reads FQNNGV.

The sample holds many counts of this clonotype. The chain recombines TRBV28 with TRBJ1-5, with a weak D call TRBD1 (5 bases). Germline CDR1 MDHEN, CDR2 SYDVKM. Trimming cost V 6 bases and J 6 bases, with 12 bases left between them. This CDR3 spans 13 amino acids. CDR3 bases: TGTGCCAGCAGCCATCAGGGTGGTCAGCCCCAGCATTTT. Translation: CASSHQGGQPQHF.

The table lists this clonotype with a few counts. The chain joins TRBV2 to TRBJ2-7; 7 bases agree with TRBD1. This CDR3 has 14 amino acids. V shed 5 bases, J shed 3 bases, and the junction held 7 bases outside the gene matches. Germline lookup yields CDR1 SNHLY and CDR2 FYNNEI. The CDR3 here is CASSPSAGGYEQYF. Here the CDR3 DNA reads TGTGCCAGCAGTCCCAGCGCAGGGGGCTACGAGCAGTACTTC.

In its sample, this clonotype was seen many times. V is TRBV18 and J is TRBJ1-1; 8 positions agree with TRBD1. This CDR3 is 16 amino acids long. Germline V gives CDR1 KGHSH, CDR2 LQKENI. The ends lost 6 bases at V and 2 bases at J; junction bases unmatched: 11. CDR3 residues: CASSYRDRLPNTEAFF. CDR3 sequence (DNA): TGTGCCAGCTCGTACCGGGACAGGCTTCCCAACACTGAAGCTTTCTTT.

The table lists this clonotype with many counts. The rearrangement links TRBV20-1 to TRBJ2-1, with 9 bases that match TRBD2. The CDR3 is made up of 14 amino acids. CDR1 is DFQATT and CDR2 is SNEGSKA in the germline V gene (reference sequence). V shed 6 bases, J shed 5 bases, and the junction held 8 bases outside the gene matches. The CDR3 region is CSANSGRIHNEQFF. For the CDR3, the DNA is TGCAGTGCGAATAGCGGGAGAATTCACAATGAGCAGTTCTTC.

This clonotype was observed many times. The chain joins TRBV7-2 to TRBJ2-2; 14 nucleotides align to TRBD2. The junction had 6 bases not matched to a gene; V was cut back by 0 bases and J by 3 bases. CDR3 length: 19 amino acids. CDR1 and CDR2 (germline): SGHTA, FQGNSA. CDR3 in DNA: TGTGCCAGCAGCTTAGCTTTGGGACTAGCGGGAGATGACACCGGGGAGCTGTTTTTT. Translated, it gives CASSLALGLAGDDTGELFF.

To note about this clonotype: This likely stems from a read error, as it lies one base from a far larger clone. The rearrangement uses TRBV3-1 and TRBJ2-3, with 7 bases lining up with TRBD1. This CDR3 spans 12 amino acids. Germline assignment: CDR1 LGHDT and CDR2 YNNKEL (reference sequence). The CDR3 coding sequence is TGTGCCAGCGGCCAAGAAGGGACAGTCCTACACTTT. Encoded protein: CASGQEGTVLHF.

This clonotype was seen ten or more times. J is TRBJ1-5 and V is TRBV7-2; weak D call: TRBD1 (6 bases). Trimming left V 1 base short and J 7 bases short, with 14 bases between. The CDR3 spans 15 residues. The germline V gene has CDR1 SGHTA and CDR2 FQGNSA. The CDR3 here is CASSLDGGPVQPQHF. CDR3 in DNA: TGTGCCAGCAGCTTAGATGGGGGGCCGGTCCAGCCCCAGCATTTT.

The chain has TRBV12-3 or TRBV12-4 and TRBJ2-7, with D hard to call. The CDR3 has 14 residues. Trimming removed 7 bases from V and 0 bases from J, with 13 bases in between. CDR3 DNA sequence: TGTGCCAGCACCTTGGCCGGTAGCTCCTACGAGCAGTACTTC. Protein: CASTLAGSSYEQYF.